The entry below describes one T cell receptor beta chain. The data stem from a study of blood T cell repertoires in COVID-19. Study as a whole: COVID-19 samples, acute and convalescent, were from the United States, Italy and Spain.

Per the original data handling: By means of reference gene primer amplification, nucleated cell counts were estimated. The data were produced by immunoSEQ multiplex PCR, yet TCRdb's version contains in-frame clones alone and is incomplete. The V and J calls and clone size come from that table; D and trimming were worked out from the DNA. The profile shows 200,000 to 250,000 clones, approximately 86% of them singletons. V lost 5 bases, J lost 2 bases, and 5 bases stayed unmatched. Germline lookup yields CDR1 MNHEY and CDR2 SVGAGI. The CDR3 has 15 amino acids. The sequence was obtained from a human donor in a cohort sampled during active COVID-19. Sequencing used peripheral blood. This chain joins TRBV6-5 and TRBJ1-5; 8 nucleotides match TRBD1. CDR3 DNA: TGTGCCAGCAGTCAACAGACAGGGGGCAATCAGCCCCAGCATTTT. Protein: CASSQQTGGNQPQHF.